These 9 T cell receptor beta chains share one sample of origin, sequenced in a study of T cell repertoires in cytomegalovirus infection. TCRdb ran MiXCR on the reads and lists one entry per CDR3 protein. In the table there are hundreds of thousands of distinct CDR3 sequences, 15% to 20% of which are singletons. The specimen sequenced was PBMCs. These receptors all come from a human donor in good health (CMV status not recorded). Some clones in this sample may be carry-over from other donors' samples.

This clonotype was detected only once. The chain recombines TRBV11-2 with TRBJ2-3; D gene uncertain. The length of the CDR3 is 12 residues. Trimming removed 1 base from V and 14 bases from J, with 13 bases in between. Per the germline V gene, CDR1 is SGHAT and CDR2 is FQNNGV. CDR3 DNA sequence: TGTGCCAGCAGCTTAGCCTTGACGGCGAGGTATTTT. Translating it yields CASSLALTARYF.

The chain combines TRBV19 with TRBJ1-2; D remains ambiguous. Germline CDR1 LNHDA, CDR2 SQIVND (reference sequence). This CDR3 is 14 amino acids long. The germline V and J ends were trimmed by 8 bases and 7 bases, with 20 bases remaining between them. CDR3 sequence (DNA): TGTGCCAGTTCCTCAGGAGGGTTTCGACTTGGCTACACCTTC. Amino acid sequence: CASSSGGFRLGYTF.

This clonotype was found a few times. The chain combines TRBV19 with TRBJ2-7; 13 positions match TRBD2. V lost 8 bases to trimming and J lost 3 bases; unmatched junction nucleotides: 4. The CDR3 is 14 residues long. The germline gives CDR1 LNHDA, CDR2 SQIVND (reference sequence). CDR3 DNA sequence: TGTGCCAGTCGGACTAGCGGGGGAATCTACGAGCAGTACTTC. Amino acids: CASRTSGGIYEQYF. The whole variable domain, remainder taken from reference TRBV19 and TRBJ2-7, is DGGITQSPKYLFRKEGQNVTLSCEQNLNHDAMYWYRQDPGQGLRLIYYSQIVNDFQKGDIAEGYSVSREKKESFPLTVTSAQKNPTAFYLCASRTSGGIYEQYFGPGTRLTVT.

This clonotype showed up many times. V is TRBV7-2 and J is TRBJ2-5; TRBD2 matches at 11 bases. Looked up from germline, CDR1 is SGHTA and CDR2 is FQGNSA. The CDR3 sequence is 16 residues long. J lost 2 bases, V lost 1 base, and 3 bases had no gene match. CDR3 residues: CASSLVGTSGQETQYF. The CDR3 coding sequence is TGTGCCAGCAGCTTAGTCGGGACTAGCGGACAAGAGACCCAGTACTTC. Using reference TRBV7-2 and TRBJ2-5 for the parts outside the CDR3, the full variable domain is GAGVSQSPSNKVTEKGKDVELRCDPISGHTALYWYRQSLGQGLEFLIYFQGNSAPDKSGLPSDRFSAERTGGSVSTLTIQRTQQEDSAVYLCASSLVGTSGQETQYFGPGTRLLVL.

This clonotype was recorded a few times. This chain links TRBV9 with TRBJ2-1; 7 bases fit TRBD1. The V and J ends lost 0 bases and 5 bases, in that order; junction bases with no gene match: 5. The CDR3 runs 15 residues. Germline V gene lookup returns CDR1 SGDLS and CDR2 YYNGEE. CDR3 coding DNA: TGTGCCAGCAGCGTAGAGGGACAGCCTAACAATGAGCAGTTCTTC. Translating it yields CASSVEGQPNNEQFF.

This clonotype was seen a handful of times. The J gene is TRBJ2-2, the V gene TRBV29-1; 9 bases match TRBD2. Germline values: CDR1 SQVTM, CDR2 ANQGSEA. The CDR3 sequence is 12 residues long. Trimming took 7 bases from V and 6 from J; bases not matched to a gene: 3. This CDR3 reads CSGGTSPGELFF. In nucleotides, the CDR3 is TGCAGCGGGGGGACTAGCCCCGGGGAGCTGTTTTTT.

This clonotype was seen ten or more times. This chain joins TRBV12-5 and TRBJ1-5; TRBD1 might be the D (5 bases). Germline V lookup: CDR1 LGHNT, CDR2 FRNRAP. The CDR3 runs 16 residues. V lost 1 base and J 3 bases, leaving 13 bases between the germline ends. For the CDR3, the DNA is TGTGCTAGTGGTTTGGCTCTAGACAGACCCAATCAGCCCCAGCATTTT. Translation gives CASGLALDRPNQPQHF.

This clonotype was seen ten or more times. In nucleotides, the CDR3 is TGTGCCAGCAGCTTGGACTCCGCCGCGGATGAGCAGTTCTTC. Its translation: CASSLDSAADEQFF. The chain couples TRBV5-4 to TRBJ2-1; D is unresolved. V gave up 0 bases and J gave up 8 bases, with 12 bases separating them. This CDR3 region has 14 residues. CDR1 is SGHNT and CDR2 is YYREEE in the germline V gene (reference sequence). Variable domain in full (rest from reference TRBV5-4 and TRBJ2-1): ETGVTQSPTHLIKTRGQQVTLRCSSQSGHNTVSWYQQALGQGPQFIFQYYREEENGRGNFPPRFSGLQFPNYSSELNVNALELDDSALYLCASSLDSAADEQFFGPGTRLTVL.

This clonotype was counted many times. The chain carries TRBV27 and TRBJ1-2; 8 bases agree with TRBD1. The CDR3 has 14 residues. The V and J ends lost 0 bases and 8 bases, in that order; junction bases with no gene match: 5. Germline V gene lookup returns CDR1 MNHEY and CDR2 SMNVEV (reference sequence). CDR3 sequence: CASSLSFGQGGYTF. CDR3 nucleotide sequence: TGTGCCAGCAGTTTATCGTTCGGACAGGGAGGCTACACCTTC.